Presented here are 20 T cell receptor beta chains from one specimen sequenced in a study of T cells after yellow fever vaccination. TCRdb reprocessed the 5' RACE reads via MiXCR and lists one record per CDR3 protein. The table has 300,000 to 350,000 distinct CDR3 sequences, approximately 4.5% seen once. The sequences come from PBMCs, collected 15 days after the yellow fever booster vaccination. These receptors were collected from a man between 18 and 35 years old who received the YFV17D yellow fever vaccine.

At least ten counts were recorded for this clonotype. The chain employs TRBV5-1 and TRBJ2-7; D perhaps matches TRBD1 (6 bases). The CDR3 contains 14 residues. The germline V and J ends were trimmed by 4 bases and 2 bases, with 13 bases remaining between them. CDR1 and CDR2 (germline): SGHRS, YFSETQ. Here the CDR3 DNA reads TGCGCCAGCAGCAACCGGGACACAGCCTACGAGCAGTACTTC. Encoded protein: CASSNRDTAYEQYF. Using reference TRBV5-1 and TRBJ2-7 for the parts outside the CDR3, the full variable domain is KAGVTQTPRYLIKTRGQQVTLSCSPISGHRSVSWYQQTPGQGLQFLFEYFSETQRNKGNFPGRFSGRQFSNSRSEMNVSTLELGDSALYLCASSNRDTAYEQYFGPGTRLTVT.

This clonotype was detected ten times or more. This chain joins TRBV6-2 or TRBV6-3 and TRBJ2-7; D unresolved. Between the trimmed V and J ends, which lost 7 bases and 5 bases, there was a span of 15 bases. CDR3 size: 13 residues. CDR1 and CDR2 from the germline V gene are MNHEY and SVGEGT. CDR3: CASTPRHLHEQYF. In DNA form, the CDR3 reads TGTGCCAGCACCCCCCGCCATCTCCACGAGCAGTACTTC.

In this sample, this clonotype turned up many times. The chain is built from TRBV7-6 and TRBJ1-4; D is uncertain. Trimming pared 8 bases from V and 5 bases from J, leaving 18 bases between. The CDR3 has 15 amino acids. The germline V gene has CDR1 SGHVS and CDR2 FNYEAQ. This chain's CDR3 is CASPSVKKPNEKLFF. The DNA of the CDR3 is TGTGCCAGCCCTTCAGTCAAAAAACCAAATGAAAAACTGTTTTTT.

This clonotype has at least ten counts. The V and J genes are TRBV10-3 and TRBJ2-3; a possible D gene is TRBD1 (6 bases). Trimming shortened V by 0 bases and J by 1 base, and 11 bases separated the two germline ends. The CDR3 consists of 16 residues. CDR1 and CDR2 (germline): ENHRY, SYGVKD. The CDR3 here is CAISESQGPRTDTQYF. CDR3 sequence (DNA): TGTGCCATCAGTGAGTCGCAGGGGCCCCGCACAGATACGCAGTATTTT.

J is TRBJ1-2 and V is TRBV18; D perhaps matches TRBD1 (5 bases). The CDR3 extends over 16 amino acids. The V and J ends lost 3 bases and 0 bases respectively, with 14 bases between them. Germline-derived CDR1 and CDR2 are KGHSH and LQKENI. CDR3 DNA sequence: TGTGCCAGCTCACCTTTGTCGGGGCAATCTAACTATGGCTACACCTTC. Encoded protein: CASSPLSGQSNYGYTF.

This clonotype was counted many times. V and J are TRBV6-1 and TRBJ2-7, with D possibly called TRBD1 or TRBD2 (5 bases each). The CDR3 loop spans 14 amino acids. The germline CDR1 and CDR2 sequences are MNHNS and SASEGT. V gave up 5 bases and J gave up 6 bases, with 17 bases separating them. The CDR3 loop reads CASSLRRDLLEQYV. DNA of the CDR3: TGTGCCAGCAGTCTCCGCCGGGACCTTCTCGAGCAGTACGTC.

This clonotype was found many times. The chain carries TRBV29-1 and TRBJ2-7; D not resolved. V was pared by 4 bases and J by 6 bases, with 13 bases between. This CDR3 comprises 12 residues. Looked up from germline, CDR1 is SQVTM and CDR2 is ANQGSEA. The CDR3 DNA reads as TGCAGCGTTGCGAGTGTATCACGCGAGCAGTACTTC. Amino acid sequence: CSVASVSREQYF.

This clonotype showed up just a few times. Here the CDR3 DNA reads TGTGCCAGCAGCCATAGCGGGCGGGGAGCGGATACGCAGTATTTT. It specifies CASSHSGRGADTQYF. V and J are TRBV3-1 and TRBJ2-3; 7 positions agree with TRBD2. The CDR3 has 15 amino acids. With 3 bases clipped from V and 6 bases from J, the junction kept 9 bases outside the gene matches. The V gene's germline CDR1 is LGHDT and CDR2 YNNKEL (reference sequence).

This clonotype was seen only a few times. The chain links TRBV7-9 to TRBJ2-1; TRBD1 matches 10 bases. V shed 5 bases, J shed 9 bases, and the junction held 13 bases outside the gene matches. CDR1 and CDR2 (germline): SEHNR, FQNEAQ (reference sequence). This CDR3 region has 16 residues. The chain's CDR3 is CASSIQPGQGTGEQFF. The CDR3 bases are TGTGCCAGCAGCATTCAACCGGGACAGGGGACGGGTGAGCAGTTCTTC.

This clonotype was counted many times. V gene TRBV5-1 combines with J gene TRBJ2-1; 11 nucleotides align to TRBD2. Germline lookup yields CDR1 SGHRS and CDR2 YFSETQ. The CDR3 loop spans 15 amino acids. Trimming took 4 bases from V and 4 from J; bases not matched to a gene: 4. The CDR3 coding sequence is TGCGCCAGCAGCGCCGGGACTAGCGGTTACAATGAGCAGTTCTTC. This sequence encodes CASSAGTSGYNEQFF.

This clonotype has a handful of counts. The rearrangement links TRBV9 to TRBJ1-2; 9 bases are shared with TRBD1. The CDR3 sequence is 14 residues long. The V gene's germline CDR1 is SGDLS and CDR2 YYNGEE. V gave up 2 bases and J gave up 2 bases; unmatched junction bases: 1. Written as DNA, the CDR3 is TGTGCCAGCAGCGTGGGGACAGGGAACTATGGCTACACCTTC. Translated, it gives CASSVGTGNYGYTF.

This clonotype was picked up a small number of times. The CDR3 protein is CASSLREDEQYV. CDR3 nucleotide sequence: TGTGCCAGCAGCTTAAGGGAAGACGAGCAGTACGTC. The chain has TRBV5-4 and TRBJ2-7; D is ambiguous. The CDR3 length is 12 residues. Per germline, CDR1 SGHNT and CDR2 YYREEE (reference sequence). V was shortened by 2 bases and J by 5 bases, with 8 bases between the two germline ends.

The rearrangement joins TRBV18 to TRBJ2-1; TRBD1 matches at 10 bases. The CDR3 is made up of 15 amino acids. Germline CDR1 is KGHSH and CDR2 is LQKENI. V was clipped by 3 bases and J by 5 bases; unmatched bases: 4. The CDR3 DNA follows: TGTGCCAGCTCACCGGACAGGGGGGGCCACAATGAGCAGTTCTTC. Its translation is CASSPDRGGHNEQFF.

This clonotype was recorded many times. V gene TRBV4-2 combines with J gene TRBJ2-2; 7 positions match TRBD1. CDR3 length: 15 amino acids. The ends lost 1 base at V and 6 bases at J; junction bases unmatched: 5. Germline lookup yields CDR1 LGHNA and CDR2 YNFKEQ. CDR3 in amino acids: CASSQGHRGAGELFF. CDR3 in DNA: TGTGCCAGCAGCCAAGGTCACAGGGGCGCCGGGGAGCTGTTTTTT.

This clonotype was counted a few times. This sequence joins TRBV7-2 and TRBJ1-2; D possibly corresponds to TRBD1 (5 bases). With 6 bases removed from V and 4 bases from J, the gap between germline ends came to 15 bases. The germline V gene encodes CDR1 SGHTA and CDR2 FQGNSA. This CDR3 is built from 14 residues. The CDR3 nucleotides read TGTGCCAGCAGACCAGCAGGGAGAGTCTATGGCTACACCTTC. The encoded protein is CASRPAGRVYGYTF.

The V gene is TRBV5-6, the J gene TRBJ2-5; TRBD2 is a possible D gene (5 bases). The ends were cut back, 1 base at V and 2 bases at J, with 15 bases in the middle. CDR3 size: 16 residues. Germline CDR1 SGHDT, CDR2 YYEEEE. In DNA, the CDR3 is TGTGCCAGCAGCTTGTTGGGGAGTACGGGGCAAGAGACCCAGTACTTC. It translates to CASSLLGSTGQETQYF. The full variable domain, with the rest looked up from reference TRBV5-6 and TRBJ2-5, is DAGVTQSPTHLIKTRGQQVTLRCSPKSGHDTVSWYQQALGQGPQFIFQYYEEEERQRGNFPDRFSGHQFPNYSSELNVNALLLGDSALYLCASSLLGSTGQETQYFGPGTRLLVL.

This clonotype was counted at least ten times. The V gene is TRBV29-1, the J gene TRBJ2-7, with 9 bases lining up with TRBD1. V lost 7 bases and J lost 6; bases outside the gene matches: 7. This CDR3 contains 12 residues. Germline V lookup: CDR1 SQVTM, CDR2 ANQGSEA. DNA for the CDR3: TGCAGCGGATCCGGGACAGGGCCCGAGCAGTACTTC. As protein: CSGSGTGPEQYF.

This clonotype has more than one count but fewer than ten. This chain links TRBV7-2 with TRBJ2-1; D unresolved. Germline CDR1 reads SGHTA; CDR2 reads FQGNSA. Trimming stripped 4 bases from V and 2 bases from J, with 9 bases between. The CDR3 totals 14 residues. Here the CDR3 reads CASSSAGAYNEQFF. The CDR3 coding sequence is TGTGCCAGCAGCTCGGCAGGAGCCTACAATGAGCAGTTCTTC. The whole variable domain, remainder taken from reference TRBV7-2 and TRBJ2-1, is GAGVSQSPSNKVTEKGKDVELRCDPISGHTALYWYRQSLGQGLEFLIYFQGNSAPDKSGLPSDRFSAERTGGSVSTLTIQRTQQEDSAVYLCASSSAGAYNEQFFGPGTRLTVL.

This clonotype was observed a few times. V is TRBV19 and J is TRBJ1-1, with D possibly being TRBD1 (5 bases). Germline assignment: CDR1 LNHDA and CDR2 SQIVND (reference sequence). The ends were cut back, 7 bases at V and 4 bases at J, with 19 bases in the middle. This CDR3 spans 15 amino acids. CDR3 amino acids: CASTPWGSGRTEAFF. The CDR3 DNA is TGTGCCAGTACCCCTTGGGGCAGCGGACGCACTGAAGCTTTCTTT.

There are many counts of this clonotype. The chain recombines TRBV7-6 with TRBJ2-3, with D possibly matching TRBD2 (6 bases). The CDR3 totals 16 residues. Germline V gene data show CDR1 as SGHVS and CDR2 as FNYEAQ. V was shortened by 0 bases and J by 4 bases, with 14 bases between the two germline ends. The DNA for the CDR3 is TGTGCCAGCAGCTTAGCGTGGGGGGTTGAGGCAGATACGCAGTATTTT. As protein: CASSLAWGVEADTQYF.